The TCR beta chain described here comes from a study of blood T cell repertoires in COVID-19. Authors' processing steps: Estimates of nucleated cell counts were drawn from the amplification of reference gene primers. Sequencing used immunoSEQ multiplex PCR; TCRdb keeps in-frame clones, though not all of them. V and J calls and clone size are those listed in that table; D and trimming were worked out from the DNA. The table includes over 45,000 clones, roughly 87% detected once. Germline V CDR1 and CDR2: DFQATT, SNEGSKA (reference sequence). The CDR3 length is 15 residues. Trimming removed 3 bases from V and 9 bases from J; junction bases left unmatched: 13.

Input material: peripheral blood. The chain uses TRBV20-1 and TRBJ2-1; TRBD2 agrees at 8 bases. The source of this sequence is a man aged 50-60 years with active COVID-19. The CDR3 sequence is CSASHGTRKGGEQFF. The CDR3 DNA is TGCAGTGCTAGTCACGGGACTAGGAAGGGGGGTGAGCAGTTCTTC.